What follows describes a single TCR beta chain. The antigen is not known. Generated by immunoSEQ multiplex PCR, the TCRdb table keeps only in-frame clones and is missing some. The sample contains around 580,000 clones, roughly 98% of which appear only once. These data come from a study of shared clonotypes between healthy human individuals. Terminally differentiated effector memory CD45RA+ cells were excluded by CCR7 positive selection of CD45RO-negative cells. Only Caucasian adults living in Nashville, Tennessee served as donors. Study results and caveats: Clonotypes not shared had lower generation probabilities than those common to all four donors.

The sample was naive CD8+ T cells sorted from blood. The TCR originated in a man aged 30 to 45 in good health.

The CDR3 is CASSVLAGTGPTDTQYF. The DNA of the CDR3 is TGTGCCAGCAGCGTCCTCGCTGGGACAGGCCCCACAGATACGCAGTATTTT. This chain joins TRBV11-2 and TRBJ2-3; TRBD1 matches 8 bases. CDR1 and CDR2 (germline): SGHAT, FQNNGV. The CDR3 runs to 17 residues. The junction had 12 bases not matched to a gene; V was cut back by 5 bases and J by 2 bases.